These 29 T cell receptor beta chains were sequenced from one sample in a study of molecular identifiers for immune sequencing clone quantification. From the PCR reads, TCRdb called clonotypes with MiXCR, one entry per CDR3 protein. The data show 35,000 or so distinct CDR3 sequences, with approximately 18% seen just once and under 8.5% held by the top ten. The sample was naive CD8+ T cells from blood, with Jurkat cell RNA spiked in. The subset: FACS-sorted CD8+CD4-CCR7+CD45RA+ naive T cells. The receptors were sampled from a human donor in good health. Some libraries in this study had Jurkat cell RNA spiked in.

This clonotype has ten or more counts. The chain joins TRBV25-1 to TRBJ1-6; possible D gene TRBD1, 5 bases. The length of the CDR3 is 13 residues. The V and J ends lost 6 bases and 9 bases respectively, with 12 bases between them. Germline loops: CDR1 MGHDK, CDR2 SYGVNS. The CDR3 spells CASRSAGVSPLHF. CDR3 nucleotides: TGTGCCAGCAGGTCGGCGGGGGTTTCACCCCTCCACTTT.

A note on this clonotype: A much larger clonotype is one base distant, so this may be a read error. This CDR3 is CASSTTSRRIYEQFF. The CDR3 DNA reads TGTGCCAGCAGCACCACTAGCAGGAGAATCTATGAGCAGTTCTTC. V gene TRBV28 combines with J gene TRBJ2-1; D may be TRBD2 (6 bases). Looked up from germline, CDR1 is MDHEN and CDR2 is SYDVKM. V dropped 6 bases and J dropped 8 bases, with 20 bases sitting between them. The CDR3 is 15 amino acids. Full variable domain (remainder filled in from reference TRBV28 and TRBJ2-1): DVKVTQSSRYLVKRTGEKVFLECVQDMDHENMFWYRQDPGLGLRLIYFSYDVKMKEKGDIPEGYSVSREKKERFSLILESASTNQTSMYLCASSTTSRRIYEQFFGPGTRLTVL.

This clonotype has ten or more counts. V and J are TRBV10-2 and TRBJ2-7, with D possibly being TRBD1 or TRBD2 (5 bases each). V shed 5 bases and J shed 0 bases, with 14 bases lying between them. CDR1 WSHSY and CDR2 SAAADI come from the germline V gene. This CDR3 is 15 amino acids long. The CDR3 is CASSMGRRSSYEQYF. The CDR3 bases are TGCGCCAGCAGTATGGGACGGAGAAGCTCCTACGAGCAGTACTTC.

Ten or more counts support this clonotype. The chain combines TRBV6-5 with TRBJ2-7; TRBD2 might be the D (6 bases). The CDR3 sequence is 15 residues long. V was cut by 6 bases and J by 2 bases, with 17 bases left in between. Germline V gives CDR1 MNHEY, CDR2 SVGAGI. The CDR3 DNA reads as TGTGCCAGCAGCCCGGGGACTTTCCTCCCCTACGAGCAGTACTTC. It is translated as CASSPGTFLPYEQYF.

This clonotype was counted many times. V and J are TRBV7-9 and TRBJ2-1; 8 nucleotides match TRBD2. Germline V gives CDR1 SEHNR, CDR2 FQNEAQ (reference sequence). The V segment lost 3 bases and the J segment 4 bases; nucleotides outside the gene matches: 8. The CDR3 loop spans 16 amino acids. The CDR3 loop reads CASSFRTGGPYNEQFF. The CDR3 coding sequence is TGTGCCAGCAGCTTTCGTACGGGAGGGCCATACAATGAGCAGTTCTTC.

This clonotype came up many times. The chain couples TRBV27 to TRBJ1-5; D remains ambiguous. The V gene lost 1 base and the J gene lost 0 bases, with 7 bases spanning the gap. The CDR3 length is 15 residues. Germline V gives CDR1 MNHEY, CDR2 SMNVEV (reference sequence). CDR3 nucleotide sequence: TGTGCCAGCAGTTTATTCGGAGGTAGCAATCAGCCCCAGCATTTT. Residues: CASSLFGGSNQPQHF.

This clonotype was recorded at least ten times. The rearrangement uses TRBV28 and TRBJ1-5; 8 nucleotides line up with TRBD1. The length of the CDR3 is 15 residues. Unmatched junction bases numbered 3, after V lost 2 bases and J lost 3 bases. CDR1 is MDHEN, CDR2 SYDVKM, per germline. CDR3 amino acids: CASSLTGGDNQPQHF. For the CDR3, the DNA is TGTGCCAGCAGTTTAACAGGGGGAGACAATCAGCCCCAGCATTTT.

The sample holds many counts of this clonotype. V and J are TRBV27 and TRBJ2-3; the match to TRBD2 covers 7 bases. The CDR3 length is 16 residues. Germline CDR1 MNHEY, CDR2 SMNVEV (reference sequence). The J segment lost 4 bases and the V segment lost 3 bases, leaving 10 bases of the junction unmatched. The CDR3 DNA reads TGTGCCAGCAGTTTGAGATTAGGACGGGAGGCAGATACGCAGTATTTT. This encodes CASSLRLGREADTQYF.

Details on this clonotype: An end of the junction differs from the germline gene, which may be a read error. The CDR3: CASSYGQGAYERYF. DNA for the CDR3: TGTGCCAGCAGTTACGGTCAGGGGGCCTACGAGCGGTACTTC. V is TRBV6-5 and J is TRBJ2-7; TRBD1 agrees at 8 bases. The length of the CDR3 is 14 residues. The germline V gene encodes CDR1 MNHEY and CDR2 SVGAGI.

This clonotype was observed many times. This sequence joins TRBV4-3 and TRBJ2-7, with TRBD2 as a possible D gene (6 bases). CDR1 is LGHNA, CDR2 YSLEER, per germline. CDR3 length: 17 residues. The V gene lost 1 base and the J gene lost 3 bases, with 19 bases spanning the gap. In DNA form, the CDR3 reads TGCGCCAGCAGCCAAGGACGGCATTCGGGACTTCTCTACGAGCAGTACTTC. Translated, it gives CASSQGRHSGLLYEQYF.

This clonotype has more than one count but fewer than ten. This may be a read error, as it is one base from a much larger clone. The CDR3 end shows no conserved phenylalanine or tryptophan, and so a read error is likely. The chain employs TRBV29-1 and TRBJ2-5; 10 bases match TRBD1. This CDR3 is 14 amino acids long. The trim removed 6 bases at V and 9 bases at J, leaving 13 bases unmatched. The germline CDR1 and CDR2 sequences are SQVTM and ANQGSEA. The CDR3 DNA is TGCAGCGTCCCGACAGGGGGCGGCTTGGCGGCCCAGTACCTC. Its protein is CSVPTGGGLAAQYL.

This clonotype was observed a few times. The CDR3 loop is CASSSWDYLYEQYF. Here the CDR3 DNA reads TGTGCCAGCAGTTCCTGGGACTACCTCTATGAGCAGTACTTC. The genes are TRBV27 and TRBJ2-7, with 7 bases lining up with TRBD2. This CDR3 contains 14 residues. The junction had 10 bases not matched to a gene; V was cut back by 4 bases and J by 7 bases. Germline V gene lookup returns CDR1 MNHEY and CDR2 SMNVEV (reference sequence).

This clonotype was counted at least ten times. This chain joins TRBV20-1 and TRBJ2-2, with D possibly called TRBD1 or TRBD2 (5 bases each). Germline V CDR1 and CDR2: DFQATT, SNEGSKA (reference sequence). With 0 bases removed from V and 0 bases from J, the gap between germline ends came to 11 bases. This CDR3 has 16 residues. Written as DNA, the CDR3 is TGCAGTGCTAGAGAGGACATACTAGCGAACACCGGGGAGCTGTTTTTT. Translated: CSAREDILANTGELFF.

This clonotype has a count of ten or more. CDR3 nucleotides: TGCGCCAGCAGCTTGTCGGCCCGCGGGAACGAGCAGTACTTC. Translated, it gives CASSLSARGNEQYF. The chain couples TRBV5-1 to TRBJ2-7; tentatively, D is TRBD2 (6 bases). The CDR3 length is 14 residues. Germline CDR1 SGHRS, CDR2 YFSETQ. V lost 1 base to trimming and J lost 5 bases, with 13 bases between them.

There are many counts of this clonotype. The chain employs TRBV12-3 or TRBV12-4 and TRBJ2-1; D possibly corresponds to TRBD1 (6 bases). The CDR3 covers 16 residues. V was pared by 2 bases and J by 2 bases, with 13 bases between. The CDR3: CASSLSPTGAYNEQFF. The CDR3 region has the DNA TGTGCCAGCAGTTTATCGCCGACAGGTGCCTACAATGAGCAGTTCTTC.

This clonotype has at least ten counts. The chain recombines TRBV11-2 with TRBJ1-1, with 9 bases matching TRBD1. The CDR3 runs to 18 residues. The trim removed 4 bases at V and 4 bases at J, leaving 16 bases unmatched. In germline, CDR1 is SGHAT, CDR2 FQNNGV. Here the CDR3 reads CASSSAGTGSLAITEAFF. The CDR3 nucleotides read TGTGCCAGCAGCTCAGCCGGGACAGGGTCTCTCGCCATCACTGAAGCTTTCTTT.

The table lists this clonotype with many counts. The junction shows a germline mismatch at one end, possibly a read error. This chain links TRBV7-7 with TRBJ2-1; the match to TRBD1 covers 10 bases. The CDR3 loop spans 15 amino acids. CDR1 is SSHAT, CDR2 FNYEAQ, per germline (reference sequence). The CDR3 loop reads CASSLGTGDYNEQFF. The CDR3 DNA is TGTGCTAGCAGCTTAGGGACAGGGGACTACAATGAGCAGTTCTTC.

In regard to this clonotype: A much larger clone differs from this one at a single base, so this may be a read error. It is likely a read error, because the conserved phenylalanine at the end of the CDR3 is missing. V usage is TRBV6-5 and J usage is TRBJ2-1; D is ambiguous. The germline CDR1 and CDR2 sequences are MNHEY and SVGAGI. This CDR3 has 12 amino acids. With 1 base removed from V and 9 bases from J, the gap between germline ends came to 7 bases. DNA of the CDR3: TGTGCCAGCAGTTACTATGACGGTGAGCAGTTCCTC. Its protein product is CASSYYDGEQFL.

The chain joins TRBV29-1 to TRBJ1-3; no reliable D call. This CDR3 has 12 amino acids. V was pared by 5 bases and J by 0 bases, with 5 bases between. Germline CDR1 and CDR2: SQVTM and ANQGSEA. The CDR3 reads CSVRASGNTIYF. The CDR3 DNA reads as TGCAGCGTTCGGGCCTCTGGAAACACCATATATTTT.

The chain joins TRBV12-5 to TRBJ2-1; either TRBD1 or TRBD2 may supply D (5 bases each). With 7 bases removed from V and 4 bases from J, the gap between germline ends came to 17 bases. This CDR3 has 15 amino acids. The germline gives CDR1 LGHNT, CDR2 FRNRAP. As DNA, the CDR3 is TGTGCTAGTGCCCTCGGGGACCCTAGGTACAATGAGCAGTTCTTC. This translates into CASALGDPRYNEQFF. Full variable domain (missing parts from reference TRBV12-5 and TRBJ2-1): DARVTQTPRHKVTEMGQEVTMRCQPILGHNTVFWYRQTMMQGLELLAYFRNRAPLDDSGMPKDRFSAEMPDATLATLKIQPSEPRDSAVYFCASALGDPRYNEQFFGPGTRLTVL.

This clonotype was seen repeatedly, ten times or more. The chain recombines TRBV4-3 with TRBJ1-1; possibly TRBD1 for D (5 bases). This CDR3 region has 15 residues. Trimming shortened V by 4 bases and J by 6 bases, and 18 bases separated the two germline ends. CDR1 and CDR2 (germline): LGHNA, YSLEER. CDR3 sequence reads: CASSPGHPSGAEAFF. Written as DNA, the CDR3 is TGCGCCAGCAGCCCCGGACATCCCAGTGGAGCTGAAGCTTTCTTT.

This chain links TRBV12-3 or TRBV12-4 with TRBJ1-2; D gene unclear. The CDR3 has 14 residues. V was trimmed by 5 bases and J by 0 bases, leaving 10 bases between them. In nucleotides, the CDR3 is TGTGCCAGCAGTCTTGTGGAGGCTAACTATGGCTACACCTTC. It encodes CASSLVEANYGYTF.

At least ten counts were recorded for this clonotype. The rearrangement links TRBV27 to TRBJ2-1; D remains ambiguous. Trimming left V 0 bases short and J 0 bases short, with 9 bases between. Looked up from germline, CDR1 is MNHEY and CDR2 is SMNVEV (reference sequence). This CDR3 is 16 amino acids long. CDR3 coding DNA: TGTGCCAGCAGTTTATCCGTAGGGCGCTCCTACAATGAGCAGTTCTTC. Translated: CASSLSVGRSYNEQFF.

With regard to this clonotype: This could be a read error, since a much larger clone is one nucleotide away. The CDR3 DNA reads as TGCAGCGGACTTAGCGCGAGCGGGATGAGCTCCTACGATGAGCAGTTCTTC. Its protein product is CSGLSASGMSSYDEQFF. The chain uses TRBV29-1 and TRBJ2-1; TRBD2 aligns across 7 bases. Germline V gives CDR1 SQVTM, CDR2 ANQGSEA. The CDR3 contains 17 residues.

In regard to this clonotype: At one of its ends the junction is not consistent with the germline gene, which may arise from a read error. The chain couples TRBV18 to TRBJ2-7, with 9 bases matching TRBD2. Germline CDR1 KGHSH, CDR2 LQKENI. The CDR3 consists of 16 residues. The CDR3: CASSPFGLAMIYEQCF. CDR3 bases: TGTGCCAGCTCACCCTTTGGACTAGCGATGATCTACGAGCAGTGCTTC.

In this sample, this clonotype turned up many times. The chain joins TRBV28 to TRBJ2-7; 7 nucleotides match TRBD1. With 4 bases clipped from V and 4 bases from J, the junction kept 4 bases outside the gene matches. This CDR3 has 13 residues. Germline V gene data show CDR1 as MDHEN and CDR2 as SYDVKM. The CDR3: CASSSQGFYEQYF. The CDR3, as DNA: TGTGCCAGCAGTTCACAGGGGTTTTACGAGCAGTACTTC.

This clonotype was counted only a few times. V usage is TRBV16 and J usage is TRBJ1-5; no definite D call. V lost 3 bases and J 5 bases, leaving 17 bases between the germline ends. The germline V gene encodes CDR1 KGHSY and CDR2 FQNENV. The CDR3 is 16 amino acids. Here the CDR3 DNA reads TGTGCCAGCAGCCAGCCGAGCCGAAGGGAAGATCAGCCCCAGCATTTT. It encodes CASSQPSRREDQPQHF.

This chain uses TRBV7-9 with TRBJ2-4; 7 bases agree with TRBD2. This CDR3 is 17 amino acids long. Germline V gives CDR1 SEHNR, CDR2 FQNEAQ (reference sequence). The ends lost 7 bases at V and 2 bases at J; junction bases unmatched: 14. The CDR3 nucleotides are TGTGCCAGCACCCTGGGGGGGATACAGGACTCCAAAAACATTCAGTACTTC. It codes for CASTLGGIQDSKNIQYF.

This clonotype was seen at least ten times. The chain carries TRBV3-1 and TRBJ1-1; perhaps TRBD1 as D (5 bases). CDR1 is LGHDT and CDR2 is YNNKEL in the germline V gene (reference sequence). This CDR3 has 15 residues. The ends were cut back, 6 bases at V and 1 base at J, with 15 bases in the middle. In DNA, the CDR3 is TGTGCCAGCAGGGCCAGGGTTAACTCGAACACTGAAGCTTTCTTT. The encoded protein is CASRARVNSNTEAFF.